This TCR beta chain came from a study of blood T cell repertoires in COVID-19. Study information: Sources were T cells, B-cell-depleted T cells, or PBMCs; the material itself was cDNA or gDNA.

The CDR3 consists of 16 residues. With 1 base clipped from V and 6 bases from J, the junction kept 4 bases outside the gene matches. In germline, CDR1 is MGHRA, CDR2 YSYEKL. Concerning this clone: Other nucleotide sequences from this sample produce the same CDR3.

Clones were read by immunoSEQ multiplex PCR, and TCRdb kept only the in-frame ones, dropping some. Counted here are a few hundred thousand clones, almost 90% occurring once; the ten biggest clones make up around 1.7%. The material sequenced was PBMCs or T cells enriched from blood (not recorded which). This chain uses TRBV4-1 with TRBJ2-1; 12 bases line up with TRBD2. This sequence originates from a woman between 18 and 29 years old with acute COVID-19. The CDR3 region is CASSQVGLAGSNEQFF. The CDR3 bases are TGCGCCAGCAGCCAAGTTGGACTAGCGGGGTCCAATGAGCAGTTCTTC.